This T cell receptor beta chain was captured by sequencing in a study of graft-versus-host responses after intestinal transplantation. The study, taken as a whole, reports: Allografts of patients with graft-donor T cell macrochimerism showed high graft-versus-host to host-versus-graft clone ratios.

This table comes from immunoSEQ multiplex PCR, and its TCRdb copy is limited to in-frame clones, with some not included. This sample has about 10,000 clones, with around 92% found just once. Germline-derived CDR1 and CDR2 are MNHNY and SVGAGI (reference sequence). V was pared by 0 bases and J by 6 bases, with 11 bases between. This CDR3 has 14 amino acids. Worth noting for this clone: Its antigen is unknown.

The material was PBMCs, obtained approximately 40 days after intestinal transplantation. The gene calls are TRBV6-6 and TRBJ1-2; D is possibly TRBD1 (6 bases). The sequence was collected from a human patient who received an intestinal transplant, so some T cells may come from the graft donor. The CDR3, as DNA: TGTGCCAGCAGTTACTCTGGCAGGGGTGATGGCTACACCTTC. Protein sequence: CASSYSGRGDGYTF.